These 24 T cell receptor beta chains originate from one sample sequenced in a study of Graves' ophthalmopathy and Graves' hyperthyroidism. CDR3 regions of TCR beta were amplified from RNA transcripts. First-round RT-PCR relied on HTBI primers, and a second-round multiplex PCR came next. TCRdb reprocessed the multiplex PCR reads via MiXCR and lists one record per CDR3 protein. The repertoire consists of around 1.1 million distinct CDR3 sequences, with less than 45% occurring once and the leading ten covering approximately 12%. Sequenced input: peripheral blood or thyroid tissue (not recorded which). All receptors come from an adult man with Graves' hyperthyroidism.

This clonotype was seen only a few times. This chain joins TRBV7-6 and TRBJ2-7, with 7 bases aligning to TRBD1. Germline assignment: CDR1 SGHVS and CDR2 FNYEAQ. J was trimmed by 3 bases and V by 4 bases; bases with no gene match: 9. The CDR3 covers 15 residues. In nucleotides, the CDR3 is TGTGCCAGCAGCTCCCAGACAGGGCCCCTCTACGAGCAGTACTTC. This sequence encodes CASSSQTGPLYEQYF.

This clonotype was seen ten or more times. CDR3 DNA sequence: TGTGCCAGCAGCTTCTCTCACCCGAACACCGGGGAGCTGTTTTTT. Translation: CASSFSHPNTGELFF. The chain uses TRBV7-8 and TRBJ2-2; no firm D call. Germline V CDR1 and CDR2: SGHVS, FQNEAQ. This CDR3 comprises 15 residues. V gave up 3 bases and J gave up 0 bases, with 8 bases separating them.

This clonotype has at least ten counts. The J gene is TRBJ2-7, the V gene TRBV7-9; D not certain. The CDR3 length is 11 residues. V was trimmed by 8 bases and J by 2 bases, leaving 7 bases between them. Germline V gene data show CDR1 as SEHNR and CDR2 as FQNEAQ (reference sequence). CDR3 amino acids: CASGQAYEQYF. The CDR3 DNA reads as TGTGCCAGCGGGCAGGCCTACGAGCAGTACTTC.

The chain couples TRBV18 to TRBJ2-7; 8 positions match TRBD1. Germline lookup yields CDR1 KGHSH and CDR2 LQKENI. With V trimmed by 6 bases and J by 4 bases, 8 bases remained unmatched. There are 14 residues in the CDR3. CDR3 loop: CASSPRGPFYEQYF. In DNA, the CDR3 is TGTGCCAGCTCGCCCAGGGGGCCGTTTTACGAGCAGTACTTC. The full variable domain, its missing parts supplied by reference TRBV18 and TRBJ2-7, is NAGVMQNPRHLVRRRGQEARLRCSPMKGHSHVYWYRQLPEEGLKFMVYLQKENIIDESGMPKERFSAEFPKEGPSILRIQQVVRGDSAAYFCASSPRGPFYEQYFGPGTRLTVT.

The CDR3 spells CASSQAPRSGAKTQETQYF. DNA for the CDR3: TGTGCCAGCAGCCAAGCCCCTAGGAGCGGGGCAAAGACCCAAGAGACCCAGTACTTC. This rearrangement joins TRBV14 to TRBJ2-5; 7 bases map to TRBD2. This CDR3 contains 19 residues. Trimming removed 1 base from V and 1 base from J; junction bases left unmatched: 15. Germline V CDR1 and CDR2: SGHDN, FVKESK.

The chain recombines TRBV11-1 with TRBJ1-2; D unresolved. The V end lost 11 bases, the J end lost 4 bases, and 26 bases lay between the germline ends. There are 16 residues in the CDR3. Germline V gene data show CDR1 as SGHAT and CDR2 as FQDESV (reference sequence). Here the CDR3 DNA reads TGTGCCGGCTCACCAGCTTCCGGCTCACGGGGCTATGGCTACACCTTC. Protein: CAGSPASGSRGYGYTF.

This clonotype has a count of ten or more. The chain couples TRBV20-1 to TRBJ1-2; 7 nucleotides match TRBD1. The germline V gene has CDR1 DFQATT and CDR2 SNEGSKA (reference sequence). The CDR3 runs 13 residues. J gave up 6 bases and V 3 bases, and 7 bases lay outside the gene matches. The CDR3 DNA follows: TGCAGTGCTAGGAACCGGGACAGAGATGGCTACACCTTC. It translates to CSARNRDRDGYTF.

The chain is built from TRBV9 and TRBJ1-6, with TRBD1 identical over 12 bases. The CDR3 runs to 16 residues. V gave up 3 bases and J gave up 7 bases; unmatched junction bases: 5. Germline V gene sequence: CDR1 SGDLS, CDR2 YYNGEE. The CDR3 DNA follows: TGTGCCAGCAGCGAGGGGACAGGGGGCTGGAATTCACCCCTCCACTTT. It encodes CASSEGTGGWNSPLHF.

The V gene is TRBV20-1, the J gene TRBJ2-7, with 11 nucleotides matching TRBD2. The CDR3 has 15 amino acids. The V gene's germline CDR1 is DFQATT and CDR2 SNEGSKA (reference sequence). The V and J ends lost 1 base and 2 bases, in that order; junction bases with no gene match: 4. The CDR3 nucleotides are TGCAGTGCTAGAGGAGGACTAGCGGGCCCCTACGAGCAGTACTTC. Translated: CSARGGLAGPYEQYF.

This clonotype was seen ten or more times. V usage is TRBV19 and J usage is TRBJ1-1, with D possibly matching TRBD1 (5 bases). In germline, CDR1 is LNHDA, CDR2 SQIVND (reference sequence). CDR3 length: 13 amino acids. Between the trimmed V and J ends, which lost 9 bases and 5 bases, there was a span of 16 bases. The CDR3 DNA is TGTGCCAGCAGCACCTCCGGGGGGACTGAAGCTTTCTTT. Translating it yields CASSTSGGTEAFF. Looking up the rest from reference TRBV19 and TRBJ1-1 gives the full variable domain: DGGITQSPKYLFRKEGQNVTLSCEQNLNHDAMYWYRQDPGQGLRLIYYSQIVNDFQKGDIAEGYSVSREKKESFPLTVTSAQKNPTAFYLCASSTSGGTEAFFGQGTRLTVV.

This clonotype was recorded at least ten times. The chain recombines TRBV20-1 with TRBJ1-5; D is perhaps TRBD1 (6 bases). V was cut by 4 bases and J by 1 base, with 8 bases left in between. This CDR3 has 13 amino acids. Germline CDR1 DFQATT, CDR2 SNEGSKA (reference sequence). The CDR3 is CSATQGSNQPQHF. The CDR3 DNA sequence: TGCAGTGCTACCCAGGGGAGCAATCAGCCCCAGCATTTT.

This clonotype was detected many times. The rearrangement uses TRBV24-1 and TRBJ2-5, with D possibly TRBD1 on 6 matching bases. V was trimmed by 4 bases and J by 2 bases, leaving 10 bases between them. The CDR3 runs to 14 residues. Germline V gives CDR1 KGHDR, CDR2 SFDVKD. CDR3 nucleotide sequence: TGTGCCACCAGTGACCGGACAGCTCAAGAGACCCAGTACTTC. This translates into CATSDRTAQETQYF.

This clonotype was observed many times. The chain uses TRBV5-5 and TRBJ1-1; 9 nucleotides line up with TRBD1. The trim removed 4 bases at V and 12 bases at J, leaving 13 bases unmatched. This CDR3 is built from 14 residues. From germline, CDR1 is SGHKS and CDR2 YYEKEE (reference sequence). For the CDR3, the DNA is TGTGCCAGCAGCCGCCGAACAGGGGGCGACGGGACTTTCTTT. Encoded protein: CASSRRTGGDGTFF.

The V call is TRBV28, the J call TRBJ1-2; D gene ambiguous. The CDR3 spans 14 residues. Germline CDR1 and CDR2: MDHEN and SYDVKM. V was trimmed by 2 bases and J by 3 bases, leaving 10 bases between them. In DNA, the CDR3 is TGTGCCAGCAGTTTACCAACCGATTACTATGGCTACACCTTC. As protein: CASSLPTDYYGYTF.

This clonotype was seen ten or more times. The chain uses TRBV2 and TRBJ2-5; D perhaps matches TRBD2 (6 bases). V lost 6 bases and J lost 1, with 12 bases in between. Germline V gene lookup returns CDR1 SNHLY and CDR2 FYNNEI. The CDR3 is made up of 14 amino acids. CDR3 nucleotides: TGTGCCAGCAGACGGAGGGCGGGCCAAGAGACCCAGTACTTC. Translating gives CASRRRAGQETQYF.

This clonotype appeared a few times. The chain has TRBV7-2 and TRBJ1-1; 8 nucleotides match TRBD1. V lost 5 bases and J lost 6; bases outside the gene matches: 8. The CDR3 is made up of 14 amino acids. Germline V CDR1 and CDR2: SGHTA, FQGNSA. Here the CDR3 DNA reads TGTGCCAGCAGCGGACAGGGTATGGGGGCTGAAGCTTTCTTT. Protein sequence: CASSGQGMGAEAFF.

This sequence joins TRBV20-1 and TRBJ2-7, with TRBD1 identical over 7 bases. J gave up 6 bases and V 2 bases, and 1 base lay outside the gene matches. CDR3 length equals 11 residues. CDR1 and CDR2 (germline): DFQATT, SNEGSKA (reference sequence). Here the CDR3 reads CSARTGAEQYF. CDR3 sequence (DNA): TGCAGTGCTAGAACAGGGGCCGAGCAGTACTTC.

V is TRBV12-3 or TRBV12-4 and J is TRBJ2-2; D is tentatively TRBD1 or TRBD2 (5 bases each). The CDR3 covers 12 residues. Trimming stripped 3 bases from V and 9 bases from J, with 8 bases between. The CDR3 region has the DNA TGTGCCAGCAGTTTTTGGGGGAGGGAGCTGTTTTTT. Encoded protein: CASSFWGRELFF.

This clonotype appeared a few times. V and J are TRBV27 and TRBJ2-7, with TRBD1 matching over 8 bases. This CDR3 has 15 residues. CDR1 MNHEY and CDR2 SMNVEV come from the germline V gene (reference sequence). Trimming at V came to 6 bases and at J to 1 base, leaving 8 bases not matched to a gene. This CDR3 reads CASRALGQGSYEQYF. CDR3 nucleotides: TGTGCCAGCAGGGCCTTAGGACAGGGATCCTACGAGCAGTACTTC.

V usage is TRBV7-9 and J usage is TRBJ2-7; D gene unclear. The CDR3 length is 14 residues. Trimming removed 4 bases at V and 0 bases at J, with 10 bases between. Germline assignment: CDR1 SEHNR and CDR2 FQNEAQ (reference sequence). CDR3 DNA: TGTGCCAGCAGCTCAAACGTACTCTCCTACGAGCAGTACTTC. Residues: CASSSNVLSYEQYF.

This clonotype was recorded at least ten times. At one boundary the junction diverges from the germline segment, which might be a read error. This chain uses TRBV29-1 with TRBJ1-2; TRBD1 might be the D (5 bases). CDR3 length: 9 amino acids. The germline V gene has CDR1 SQVTM and CDR2 ANQGSEA. The CDR3 nucleotides are TGCAGCGTCCCGGGGCCTCGACCTTTC. It translates to CSVPGPRPF.

This clonotype came up many times. The V call is TRBV12-3 or TRBV12-4, the J call TRBJ2-7; TRBD1 agrees at 9 bases. After removal of 7 bases from V and 7 bases from J, the junction contained 11 bases not matched to a gene. CDR3 size: 14 residues. CDR3 sequence reads: CASTADRGQREQYF. DNA of the CDR3: TGTGCCAGCACCGCGGACAGGGGACAACGAGAGCAGTACTTC.

CDR3 DNA sequence: TGTGCCATCAGTAGAACCTTTAAGGGGGGCGCCAACACCGGGGAGCTGTTTTTT. Translated, it gives CAISRTFKGGANTGELFF. The J gene is TRBJ2-2, the V gene TRBV10-3; D is possibly TRBD1 or TRBD2 (6 bases each). Germline V gene data show CDR1 as ENHRY and CDR2 as SYGVKD. Trimming stripped 5 bases from V and 2 bases from J, with 21 bases between. This CDR3 is 18 amino acids long.

This chain uses TRBV4-1 with TRBJ1-4; D is unresolved. The CDR3 is 16 amino acids. The V end lost 1 base, the J end lost 0 bases, and 9 bases lay between the germline ends. Germline loops: CDR1 MGHRA, CDR2 YSYEKL. The CDR3 DNA sequence: TGCGCCAGCAGCCAAGGTGGCAGACCAACTAATGAAAAACTGTTTTTT. It encodes CASSQGGRPTNEKLFF.